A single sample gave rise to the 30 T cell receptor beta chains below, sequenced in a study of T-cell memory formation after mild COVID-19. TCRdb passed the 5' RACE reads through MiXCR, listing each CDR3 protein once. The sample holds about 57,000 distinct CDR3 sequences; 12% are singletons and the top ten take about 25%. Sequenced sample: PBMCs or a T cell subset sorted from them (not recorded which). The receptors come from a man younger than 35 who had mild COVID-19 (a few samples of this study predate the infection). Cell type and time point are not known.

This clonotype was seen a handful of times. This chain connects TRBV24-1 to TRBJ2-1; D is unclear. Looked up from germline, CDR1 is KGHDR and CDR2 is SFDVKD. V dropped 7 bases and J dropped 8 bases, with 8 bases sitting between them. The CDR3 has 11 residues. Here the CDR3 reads CATRDGDEQFF. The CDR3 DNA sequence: TGTGCCACCAGGGACGGAGATGAGCAGTTCTTC.

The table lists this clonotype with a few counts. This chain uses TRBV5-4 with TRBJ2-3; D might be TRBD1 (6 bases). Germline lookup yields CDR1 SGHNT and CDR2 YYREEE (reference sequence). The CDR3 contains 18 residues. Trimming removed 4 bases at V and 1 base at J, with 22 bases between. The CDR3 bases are TGTGCCAGCAGCGCCGAGTCACAGGGTCTGCTAGGCACAGATACGCAGTATTTT. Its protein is CASSAESQGLLGTDTQYF.

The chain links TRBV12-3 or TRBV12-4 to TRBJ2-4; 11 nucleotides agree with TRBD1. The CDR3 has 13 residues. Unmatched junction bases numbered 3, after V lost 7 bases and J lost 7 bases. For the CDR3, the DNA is TGTGCCAGCACCGGGGACAGGGGGAACATTCAGTACTTC. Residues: CASTGDRGNIQYF.

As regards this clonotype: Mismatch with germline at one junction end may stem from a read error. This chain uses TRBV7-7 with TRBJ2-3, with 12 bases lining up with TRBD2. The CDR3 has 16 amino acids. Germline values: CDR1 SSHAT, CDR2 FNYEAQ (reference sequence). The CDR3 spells CASSLGLAGRTDTQYF. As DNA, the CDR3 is TGTGCTAGCAGCTTAGGACTAGCGGGGCGCACAGATACGCAGTATTTT. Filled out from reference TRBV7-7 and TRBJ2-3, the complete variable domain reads GAGVSQSPRYKVTKRGQDVTLRCDPISSHATLYWYQQALGQGPEFLTYFNYEAQPDKSGLPSDRFSAERPEGSISTLTIQRTEQRDSAMYRCASSLGLAGRTDTQYFGPGTRLTVL.

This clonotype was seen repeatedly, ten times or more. CDR3 protein: CASSHVGLAAQYF. DNA for the CDR3: TGCGCCAGCAGCCATGTGGGACTAGCCGCCCAGTATTTT. This chain links TRBV4-3 with TRBJ2-3; 9 bases are shared with TRBD2. This CDR3 has 13 residues. Trimming at V came to 3 bases and at J to 12 bases, leaving 7 bases not matched to a gene. Per the germline V gene, CDR1 is LGHNA and CDR2 is YSLEER.

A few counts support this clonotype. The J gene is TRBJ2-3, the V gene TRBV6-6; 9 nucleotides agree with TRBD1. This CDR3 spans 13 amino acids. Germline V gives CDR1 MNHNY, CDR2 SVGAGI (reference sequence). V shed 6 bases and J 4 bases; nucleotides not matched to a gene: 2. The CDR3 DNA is TGTGCCAGCAGGGACAGGGGTCCAGATACGCAGTATTTT. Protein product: CASRDRGPDTQYF.

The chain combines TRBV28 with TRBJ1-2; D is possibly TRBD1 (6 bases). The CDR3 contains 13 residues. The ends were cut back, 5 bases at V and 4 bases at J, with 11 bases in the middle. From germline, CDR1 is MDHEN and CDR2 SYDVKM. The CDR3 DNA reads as TGTGCCAGCAGTAGGGACACCTCCTATGGCTACACCTTC. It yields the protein CASSRDTSYGYTF.

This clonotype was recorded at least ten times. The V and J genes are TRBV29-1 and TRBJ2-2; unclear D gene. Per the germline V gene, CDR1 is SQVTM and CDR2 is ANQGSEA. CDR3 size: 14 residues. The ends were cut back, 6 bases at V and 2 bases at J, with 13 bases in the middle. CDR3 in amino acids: CSVPGRGNTGELFF. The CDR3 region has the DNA TGCAGCGTACCCGGACGAGGAAACACCGGGGAGCTGTTTTTT.

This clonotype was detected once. CDR3 DNA: TGTGCCTGGAGTGTACGGGAGGTTTCACCCCTCCACTTT. It codes for CAWSVREVSPLHF. V gene TRBV30 combines with J gene TRBJ1-6, with D unclear. The CDR3 covers 13 residues. The V gene's germline CDR1 is GTSNPN and CDR2 SVGIG (reference sequence). Trimming pared 0 bases from V and 9 bases from J, leaving 9 bases between. The whole variable domain, remainder taken from reference TRBV30 and TRBJ1-6, is SQTIHQWPATLVQPVGSPLSLECTVEGTSNPNLYWYRQAAGRGLQLLFYSVGIGQISSEVPQNLSASRPQDRQFILSSKKLLLSDSGFYLCAWSVREVSPLHFGNGTRLTVT.

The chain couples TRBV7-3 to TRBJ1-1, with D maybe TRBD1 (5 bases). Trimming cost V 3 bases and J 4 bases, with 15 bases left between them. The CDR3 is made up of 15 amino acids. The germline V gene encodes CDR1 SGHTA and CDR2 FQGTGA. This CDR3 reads CASSFSGMEGTEAFF. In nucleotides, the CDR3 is TGTGCCAGCAGCTTCTCAGGGATGGAGGGCACTGAAGCTTTCTTT.

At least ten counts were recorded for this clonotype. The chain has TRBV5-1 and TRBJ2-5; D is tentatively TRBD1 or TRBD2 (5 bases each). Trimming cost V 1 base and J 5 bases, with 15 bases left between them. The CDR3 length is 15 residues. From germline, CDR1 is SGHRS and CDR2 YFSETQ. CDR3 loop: CASSLRPGTTETQYF. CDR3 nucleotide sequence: TGCGCCAGCAGCTTGCGTCCCGGGACGACGGAGACCCAGTACTTC.

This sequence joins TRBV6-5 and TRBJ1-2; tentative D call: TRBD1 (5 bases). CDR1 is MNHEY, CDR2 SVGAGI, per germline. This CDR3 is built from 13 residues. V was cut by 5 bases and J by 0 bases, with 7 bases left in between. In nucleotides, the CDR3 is TGTGCCAGCAGTCCGGGACCTAACTATGGCTACACCTTC. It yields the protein CASSPGPNYGYTF.

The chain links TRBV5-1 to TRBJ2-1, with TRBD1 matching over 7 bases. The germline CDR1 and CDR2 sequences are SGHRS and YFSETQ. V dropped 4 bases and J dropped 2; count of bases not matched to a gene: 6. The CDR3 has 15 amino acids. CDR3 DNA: TGCGCCAGCAGCATCCACAGGGGTCCCTACAATGAGCAGTTCTTC. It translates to CASSIHRGPYNEQFF.

The CDR3 is CASTGFFGTDTQYF. The CDR3, as DNA: TGTGCCAGTACAGGGTTCTTCGGCACAGATACGCAGTATTTT. This rearrangement joins TRBV28 to TRBJ2-3; tentatively, D is TRBD1 (6 bases). This CDR3 contains 14 residues. The germline V and J ends were trimmed by 9 bases and 1 base, with 14 bases remaining between them. Germline V gives CDR1 MDHEN, CDR2 SYDVKM.

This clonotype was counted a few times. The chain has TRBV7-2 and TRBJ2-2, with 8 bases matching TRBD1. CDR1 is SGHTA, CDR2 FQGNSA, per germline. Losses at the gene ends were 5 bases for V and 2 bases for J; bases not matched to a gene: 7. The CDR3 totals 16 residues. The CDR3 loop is CASSPRTGPNTGELFF. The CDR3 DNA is TGTGCCAGCAGCCCGCGGACAGGGCCCAACACCGGGGAGCTGTTTTTT.

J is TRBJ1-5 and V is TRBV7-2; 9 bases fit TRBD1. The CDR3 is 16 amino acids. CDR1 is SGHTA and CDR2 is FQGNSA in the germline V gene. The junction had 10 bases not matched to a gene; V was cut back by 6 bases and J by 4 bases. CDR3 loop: CASSFLGQGRNQPQHF. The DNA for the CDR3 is TGTGCCAGCAGTTTCCTGGGACAGGGCCGGAATCAGCCCCAGCATTTT. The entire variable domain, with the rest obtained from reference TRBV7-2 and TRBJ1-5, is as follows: GAGVSQSPSNKVTEKGKDVELRCDPISGHTALYWYRQSLGQGLEFLIYFQGNSAPDKSGLPSDRFSAERTGGSVSTLTIQRTQQEDSAVYLCASSFLGQGRNQPQHFGDGTRLSIL.

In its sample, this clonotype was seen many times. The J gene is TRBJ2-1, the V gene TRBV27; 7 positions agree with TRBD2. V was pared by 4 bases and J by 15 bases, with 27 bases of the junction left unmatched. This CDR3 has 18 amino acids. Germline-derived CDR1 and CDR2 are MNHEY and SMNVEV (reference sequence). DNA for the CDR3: TGTGCCAGCAGTTCCACGACGGGAGGACCCCAAACAATGAGGTGGAGGTTCTTC. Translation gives CASSSTTGGPQTMRWRFF.

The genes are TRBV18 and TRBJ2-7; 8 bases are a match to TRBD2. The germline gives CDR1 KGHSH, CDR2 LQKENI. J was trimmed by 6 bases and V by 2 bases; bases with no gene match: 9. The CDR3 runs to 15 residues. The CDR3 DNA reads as TGTGCCAGCTCACCAGGGACTAGGGGGAGTGTCGAGCAGTACGTC. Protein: CASSPGTRGSVEQYV.

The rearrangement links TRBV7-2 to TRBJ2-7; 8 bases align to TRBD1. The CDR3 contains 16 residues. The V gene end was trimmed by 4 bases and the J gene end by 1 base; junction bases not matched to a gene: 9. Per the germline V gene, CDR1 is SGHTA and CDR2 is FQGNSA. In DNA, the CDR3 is TGTGCCAGCAGCTCCCCGGACAGGGAATTTTCCTACGAGCAGTACTTC. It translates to CASSSPDREFSYEQYF.

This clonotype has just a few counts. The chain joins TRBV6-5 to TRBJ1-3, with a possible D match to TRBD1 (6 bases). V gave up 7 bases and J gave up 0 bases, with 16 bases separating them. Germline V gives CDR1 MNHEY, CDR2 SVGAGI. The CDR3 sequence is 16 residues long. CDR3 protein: CASIPTGTPSGNTIYF. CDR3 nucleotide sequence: TGTGCCAGCATCCCGACAGGAACGCCCTCTGGAAACACCATATATTTT.

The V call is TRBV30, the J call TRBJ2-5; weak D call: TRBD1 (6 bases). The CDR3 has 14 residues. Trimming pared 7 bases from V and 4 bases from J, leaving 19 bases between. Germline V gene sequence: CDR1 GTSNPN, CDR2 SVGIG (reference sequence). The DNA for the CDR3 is TGTGCCTTAACCTCCAGGGGTTGGGGAGAGACCCAGTACTTC. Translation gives CALTSRGWGETQYF.

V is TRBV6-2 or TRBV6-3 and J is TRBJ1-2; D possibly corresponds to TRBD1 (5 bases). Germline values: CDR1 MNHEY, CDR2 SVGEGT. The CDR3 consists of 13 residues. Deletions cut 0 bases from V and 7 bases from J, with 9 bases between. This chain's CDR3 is CASSYSQGGGYTF. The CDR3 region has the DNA TGTGCCAGCAGTTACTCGCAGGGTGGTGGCTACACCTTC.

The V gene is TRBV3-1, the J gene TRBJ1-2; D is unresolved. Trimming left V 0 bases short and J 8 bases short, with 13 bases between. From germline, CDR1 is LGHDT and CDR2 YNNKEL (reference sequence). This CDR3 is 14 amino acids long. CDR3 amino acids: CASSQELNRRGYTF. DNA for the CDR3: TGTGCCAGCAGCCAAGAGTTGAATCGACGGGGCTACACCTTC.

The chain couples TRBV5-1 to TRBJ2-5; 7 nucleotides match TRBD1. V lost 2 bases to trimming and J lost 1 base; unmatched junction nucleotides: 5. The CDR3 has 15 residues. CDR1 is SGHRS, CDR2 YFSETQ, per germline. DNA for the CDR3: TGCGCCAGCAGCTTTACAGGGGACGTCCAAGAGACCCAGTACTTC. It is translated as CASSFTGDVQETQYF.

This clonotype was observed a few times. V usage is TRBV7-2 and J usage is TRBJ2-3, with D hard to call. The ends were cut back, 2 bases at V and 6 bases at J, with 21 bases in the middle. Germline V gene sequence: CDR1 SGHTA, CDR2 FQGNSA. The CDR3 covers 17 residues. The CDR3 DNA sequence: TGTGCCAGCAGCTTAACGCCCAGCCAGGCCTTTAGGGATACGCAGTATTTT. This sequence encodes CASSLTPSQAFRDTQYF. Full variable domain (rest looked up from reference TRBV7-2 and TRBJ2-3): GAGVSQSPSNKVTEKGKDVELRCDPISGHTALYWYRQSLGQGLEFLIYFQGNSAPDKSGLPSDRFSAERTGGSVSTLTIQRTQQEDSAVYLCASSLTPSQAFRDTQYFGPGTRLTVL.

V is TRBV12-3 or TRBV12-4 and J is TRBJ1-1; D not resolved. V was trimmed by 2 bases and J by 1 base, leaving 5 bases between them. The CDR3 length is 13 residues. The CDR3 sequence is CASSLSRNTEAFF. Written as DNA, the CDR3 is TGTGCCAGCAGTTTAAGCAGGAACACTGAAGCTTTCTTT.

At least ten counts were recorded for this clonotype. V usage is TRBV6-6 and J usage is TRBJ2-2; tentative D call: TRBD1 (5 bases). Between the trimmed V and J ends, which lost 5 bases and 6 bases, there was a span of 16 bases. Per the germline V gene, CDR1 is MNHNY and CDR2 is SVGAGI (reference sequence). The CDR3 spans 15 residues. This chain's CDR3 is CASSPPPGFAGELFF. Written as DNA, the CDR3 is TGTGCCAGCAGTCCCCCCCCAGGGTTTGCCGGGGAGCTGTTTTTT.

This chain's CDR3 is CASSLEQSTDTQYF. The CDR3 region has the DNA TGTGCCAGCAGCTTAGAACAGTCCACAGATACGCAGTATTTT. The chain joins TRBV11-2 to TRBJ2-3; D uncertain. This CDR3 spans 14 amino acids. Trimming shortened V by 0 bases and J by 2 bases, and 6 bases separated the two germline ends. Germline CDR1 SGHAT, CDR2 FQNNGV.

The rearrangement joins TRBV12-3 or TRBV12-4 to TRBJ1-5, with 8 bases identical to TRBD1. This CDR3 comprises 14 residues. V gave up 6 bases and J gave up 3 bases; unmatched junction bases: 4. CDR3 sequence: CASRGTGDNQPQHF. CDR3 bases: TGTGCCAGCAGGGGGACAGGAGACAATCAGCCCCAGCATTTT.

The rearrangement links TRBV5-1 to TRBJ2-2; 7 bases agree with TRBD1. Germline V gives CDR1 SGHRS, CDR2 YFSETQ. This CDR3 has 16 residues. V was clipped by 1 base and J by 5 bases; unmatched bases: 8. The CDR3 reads CASSLIPTGQTGELFF. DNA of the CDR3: TGCGCCAGCAGCTTGATACCGACAGGGCAAACCGGGGAGCTGTTTTTT.